These 20 T cell receptor beta chains originate from one sample sequenced in a study of vaccination and CD4 T cells after COVID-19. Treatment of the sample: approximately 9-day PBMC culture with coronavirus spike peptide pools or control peptides (ViraFEST assay). No antigen has been identified for these receptors. Sequenced with the Oncomine TCR Beta short-read assay was DNA taken from cultured CD4+ T cells. TCRdb called the PCR reads again in MiXCR, with one record for every CDR3 protein. The sample has 13,000 or so distinct CDR3 sequences, roughly 58% seen once. Sequences were derived from cultured CD4+ T cells from blood, sampled after SARS-CoV-2 vaccination. The receptors originated from a human donor with COVID-19.

This chain's CDR3 is CSARGLRGGSFQFF. CDR3 bases: TGCAGTGCTAGAGGTCTACGAGGGGGATCCTTTCAGTTCTTC. V is TRBV20-1 and J is TRBJ2-1, with a tentative D call TRBD1 (6 bases). Per germline, CDR1 DFQATT and CDR2 SNEGSKA (reference sequence). The CDR3 is 14 residues long. Trimming cost V 1 base and J 13 bases, with 20 bases left between them.

The chain has TRBV2 and TRBJ2-3, with TRBD2 matching 10 bases. CDR1 is SNHLY, CDR2 FYNNEI, per germline. This CDR3 comprises 14 residues. J was trimmed by 3 bases and V by 4 bases; bases with no gene match: 1. The CDR3 is CASSGGLATDTQYF. The CDR3 coding sequence is TGTGCCAGCAGTGGGGGACTAGCGACAGATACGCAGTATTTT. Variable domain in full (rest from reference TRBV2 and TRBJ2-3): EPEVTQTPSHQVTQMGQEVILRCVPISNHLYFYWYRQILGQKVEFLVSFYNNEISEKSEIFDDQFSVERPDGSNFTLKIRSTKLEDSAMYFCASSGGLATDTQYFGPGTRLTVL.

This clonotype turned up a few times. This chain links TRBV7-2 with TRBJ1-5, with a tentative D call TRBD1 (6 bases). CDR3 size: 12 residues. The germline V gene encodes CDR1 SGHTA and CDR2 FQGNSA. Trimming stripped 6 bases from V and 11 bases from J, with 14 bases between. CDR3 region: CASRVGRGAQHF. For the CDR3, the DNA is TGTGCCAGCAGGGTCGGGAGGGGGGCCCAGCATTTT.

This clonotype has only a few counts. Here the CDR3 DNA reads TGTGCCAGCAGTTTAGCGGGAACCAGAACAGATACGCAGTATTTT. Amino acid sequence: CASSLAGTRTDTQYF. The V and J genes are TRBV2 and TRBJ2-3; 8 nucleotides line up with TRBD2. V was clipped by 5 bases and J by 3 bases; unmatched bases: 7. The germline gives CDR1 SNHLY, CDR2 FYNNEI. The CDR3 totals 15 residues.

The V call is TRBV11-2, the J call TRBJ2-5; possibly TRBD2 for D (5 bases). V gave up 1 base and J gave up 5 bases, with 14 bases separating them. The CDR3 is made up of 15 amino acids. Looked up from germline, CDR1 is SGHAT and CDR2 is FQNNGV. The CDR3 sequence is CASSLGLAFTETQYF. The CDR3 coding sequence is TGTGCCAGCAGCTTAGGGCTAGCTTTCACGGAGACCCAGTACTTC. The entire variable domain, with the rest obtained from reference TRBV11-2 and TRBJ2-5, is as follows: EAGVAQSPRYKIIEKRQSVAFWCNPISGHATLYWYQQILGQGPKLLIQFQNNGVVDDSQLPKDRFSAERLKGVDSTLKIQPAKLEDSAVYLCASSLGLAFTETQYFGPGTRLLVL.

The chain uses TRBV20-1 and TRBJ1-2, with no clear D. V was pared by 6 bases and J by 0 bases, with 11 bases between. Germline-derived CDR1 and CDR2 are DFQATT and SNEGSKA (reference sequence). The CDR3 is 13 amino acids. CDR3 loop: CSALQVTNYGYTF. DNA for the CDR3: TGCAGTGCGCTTCAGGTGACTAACTATGGCTACACCTTC.

This clonotype came up a few times. V is TRBV20-1 and J is TRBJ2-7; 8 nucleotides align to TRBD1. Looked up from germline, CDR1 is DFQATT and CDR2 is SNEGSKA (reference sequence). Germline trimming cut 4 bases from V and 3 bases from J; bases unmatched to any gene: 11. CDR3 length: 15 amino acids. The CDR3: CSANLQGGLLYEQYF. CDR3 bases: TGCAGTGCTAATTTACAGGGGGGACTTCTCTACGAGCAGTACTTC.

The CDR3 nucleotides are TGTGCCAGCAGCCACGGGACAGCTAACTATCAGCCCCAGCATTTT. It yields the protein CASSHGTANYQPQHF. This sequence joins TRBV6-1 and TRBJ1-5; 7 nucleotides agree with TRBD1. The CDR3 runs 15 residues. V gave up 6 bases and J gave up 5 bases; unmatched junction bases: 10. CDR1 and CDR2 from the germline V gene are MNHNS and SASEGT.

This chain uses TRBV10-3 with TRBJ1-2, with 9 bases aligning to TRBD1. The V gene's germline CDR1 is ENHRY and CDR2 SYGVKD. The CDR3 is 14 residues long. V lost 2 bases and J lost 11; bases outside the gene matches: 9. The CDR3 here is CAISELRQGGWYTF. The DNA for the CDR3 is TGTGCCATCAGTGAGCTCCGACAGGGGGGATGGTACACCTTC.

The table lists this clonotype with a few counts. V usage is TRBV6-2 or TRBV6-3 and J usage is TRBJ1-2, with D unclear. CDR1 and CDR2 (germline): MNHEY, SVGEGT. Trimming stripped 8 bases from V and 1 base from J, with 14 bases between. The CDR3 is 14 amino acids. CDR3 DNA sequence: TGTGCCAGCGGAACCTTGGAAGGTAACTATGGCTACACCTTC. It translates to CASGTLEGNYGYTF.

The V and J genes are TRBV6-5 and TRBJ1-1, with unresolved D. Trimming pared 0 bases from V and 5 bases from J, leaving 13 bases between. CDR1 and CDR2 from the germline V gene are MNHEY and SVGAGI. The CDR3 sequence is 15 residues long. CDR3 region: CASSYSEWTLTEAFF. CDR3 coding DNA: TGTGCCAGCAGTTACTCGGAATGGACCCTAACTGAAGCTTTCTTT.

CDR3 DNA sequence: TGCAGTGCGAGCGGCGGGACAGGACGGGGCAATCAGCCCCAGCATTTT. It yields the protein CSASGGTGRGNQPQHF. This chain joins TRBV20-1 and TRBJ1-5; 8 nucleotides match TRBD1. The CDR3 length is 16 residues. The J segment lost 2 bases and the V segment lost 6 bases, leaving 12 bases of the junction unmatched. Germline CDR1 reads DFQATT; CDR2 reads SNEGSKA (reference sequence).

This clonotype was seen a few times. V is TRBV7-2 and J is TRBJ2-5; 9 bases match TRBD1. Trimming at V came to 5 bases and at J to 3 bases, leaving 4 bases not matched to a gene. The CDR3 runs 14 residues. Germline assignment: CDR1 SGHTA and CDR2 FQGNSA. The CDR3 coding sequence is TGTGCCAGCAGCAGGGACAGGGTTGAAGAGACCCAGTACTTC. Translated: CASSRDRVEETQYF. The full variable domain, in which reference TRBV7-2 and TRBJ2-5 provide the parts outside the CDR3, is GAGVSQSPSNKVTEKGKDVELRCDPISGHTALYWYRQSLGQGLEFLIYFQGNSAPDKSGLPSDRFSAERTGGSVSTLTIQRTQQEDSAVYLCASSRDRVEETQYFGPGTRLLVL.

The chain couples TRBV27 to TRBJ2-4; the D gene is possibly TRBD2 (6 bases). Germline CDR1 and CDR2: MNHEY and SMNVEV (reference sequence). The CDR3 spans 15 residues. The V and J ends lost 5 bases and 4 bases respectively, with 15 bases between them. CDR3 sequence (DNA): TGTGCCAGCAGTCAACCTCCCGGAGGGAAAAACATTCAGTACTTC. Translation: CASSQPPGGKNIQYF.

This clonotype turned up a few times. The genes are TRBV6-1 and TRBJ1-5, with unresolved D. V lost 3 bases, J lost 3 bases, and 15 bases lay in between. The CDR3 has 16 amino acids. CDR1 is MNHNS, CDR2 SASEGT, per germline. CDR3: CASSDPAGVFNQPQHF. The CDR3 DNA reads TGTGCCAGCAGTGACCCGGCCGGGGTTTTCAATCAGCCCCAGCATTTT.

The J gene is TRBJ1-1, the V gene TRBV7-8, with D perhaps matching TRBD1 (5 bases). The length of the CDR3 is 15 residues. The V and J ends lost 3 bases and 0 bases respectively, with 11 bases between them. Germline values: CDR1 SGHVS, CDR2 FQNEAQ. The CDR3 DNA is TGTGCCAGCAGCTTGGTTACCAGGGTGAACACTGAAGCTTTCTTT. This gives the protein CASSLVTRVNTEAFF.

The chain combines TRBV2 with TRBJ2-3, with 7 bases fitting TRBD2. Trimming took 6 bases from V and 6 from J; bases not matched to a gene: 9. Per the germline V gene, CDR1 is SNHLY and CDR2 is FYNNEI. The CDR3 sequence is 14 residues long. For the CDR3, the DNA is TGTGCCAGCAGGACCGGACTAGGTGGGGATACGCAGTATTTT. Protein: CASRTGLGGDTQYF.

The chain combines TRBV12-3 or TRBV12-4 with TRBJ1-3; 7 bases align to TRBD1. J gave up 6 bases and V 6 bases, and 11 bases lay outside the gene matches. The CDR3 is 15 residues long. CDR3 in amino acids: CASRMTGTDKNTIYF. The CDR3 DNA reads as TGTGCCAGCAGAATGACTGGGACAGACAAAAACACCATATATTTT.

By share, this clonotype ranks as medium-sized (0.01 to 0.1%). The rearrangement uses TRBV5-1 and TRBJ1-6; 7 bases line up with TRBD1. CDR1 is SGHRS, CDR2 YFSETQ, per germline. V dropped 2 bases and J dropped 8; count of bases not matched to a gene: 4. There are 14 residues in the CDR3. In DNA, the CDR3 is TGCGCCAGCAGCTTATTAGGGGGCGATTCACCCCTCCACTTT. Its translation is CASSLLGGDSPLHF.

The J gene is TRBJ2-7, the V gene TRBV11-3; D is unclear. V gave up 5 bases and J gave up 4 bases, with 9 bases separating them. Germline V gene data show CDR1 as SGHNT and CDR2 as YENEEA. There are 12 residues in the CDR3. CDR3 nucleotides: TGTGCCAGCAGCCCAGTGGGGTACGAGCAGTACTTC. This gives the protein CASSPVGYEQYF.